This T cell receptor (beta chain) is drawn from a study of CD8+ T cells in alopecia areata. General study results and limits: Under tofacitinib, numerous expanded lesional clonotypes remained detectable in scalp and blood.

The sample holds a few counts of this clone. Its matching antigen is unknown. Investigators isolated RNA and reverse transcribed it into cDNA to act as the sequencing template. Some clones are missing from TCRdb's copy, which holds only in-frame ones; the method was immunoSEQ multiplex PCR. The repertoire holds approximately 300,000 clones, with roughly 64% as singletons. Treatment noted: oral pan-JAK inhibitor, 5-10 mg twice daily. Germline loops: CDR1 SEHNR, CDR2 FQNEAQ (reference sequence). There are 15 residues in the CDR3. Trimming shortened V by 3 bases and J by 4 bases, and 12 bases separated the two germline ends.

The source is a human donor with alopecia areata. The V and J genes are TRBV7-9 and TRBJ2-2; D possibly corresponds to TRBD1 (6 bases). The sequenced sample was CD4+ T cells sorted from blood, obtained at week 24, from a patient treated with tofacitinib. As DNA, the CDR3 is TGTGCCAGCAGCTTCAGGGGTATTGGCACCGGGGAGCTGTTTTTT. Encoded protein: CASSFRGIGTGELFF.